This is a list of T cell receptor beta chains from one sample in a study of T-cell memory formation after mild COVID-19. MiXCR, run by TCRdb on the 5' RACE reads, gives a single entry per CDR3 protein. Seen here are roughly 400,000 distinct CDR3 sequences, 20% to 25% observed once, and the top ten hold 8.5% to 9%. The sequenced sample consisted of PBMCs or a T cell subset sorted from them (not recorded which). The receptor set was obtained from an adult woman who had mild COVID-19 (a few samples of this study predate the infection). Cell type and time point are not known. Both conserved end residues are part of each CDR3. A D gene is named only where the DNA matches it firmly. Expanded clones get a size class; other rows say once, few or many, or leave the size out.

J gene,D gene,V gene,clone size,CDR3 protein,CDR3 DNA
TRBJ1-2,NA,TRBV11-2,few,CASREQGYGYTF,TGTGCCAGCAGAGAACAGGGCTATGGCTACACCTTC
TRBJ1-2,NA,TRBV20-1,many,CSAGQGKYDYTF,TGCAGTGCTGGGCAGGGGAAATATGACTACACCTTC
TRBJ1-3,TRBD1,TRBV5-1,NA,CASSLEGQTSGNTIYF,TGCGCCAGCAGCTTGGAGGGACAGACCTCTGGAAACACCATATATTTT
TRBJ2-5,TRBD1,TRBV27,few,CASSLSGTEQETQYF,TGTGCCAGCAGTTTATCCGGGACAGAACAAGAGACCCAGTACTTC
TRBJ2-2,TRBD1,TRBV7-9,NA,CAGRDSPNGKDTGELFF,TGTGCCGGCCGGGACAGTCCCAATGGGAAGGACACCGGGGAGCTGTTTTTT
TRBJ1-5,NA,TRBV12-3/TRBV12-4,NA,CASREGFGNQPQHF,TGTGCCAGCAGGGAGGGTTTCGGCAATCAGCCCCAGCATTTT
TRBJ1-1,NA,TRBV30,NA,CAWQGQLSTEAFF,TGTGCCTGGCAAGGACAGCTGAGCACTGAAGCTTTCTTT
TRBJ1-6,TRBD1,TRBV7-9,NA,CASSLVDRGNSPLHF,TGTGCCAGCAGCTTAGTTGACAGGGGGAATTCACCCCTCCACTTT
TRBJ2-3,NA,TRBV5-8,few,CASSRRGQGDTQYF,TGTGCCAGCAGCCGCCGGGGGCAAGGAGATACGCAGTATTTT
TRBJ2-4,NA,TRBV11-2,few,CASSSGTTLAKNIQYF,TGTGCCAGCAGCTCCGGGACAACCCTAGCCAAAAACATTCAGTACTTC
TRBJ2-2,NA,TRBV5-5,few,CASSSWSTGELFF,TGTGCCAGCAGTTCCTGGTCCACCGGGGAGCTGTTTTTT
TRBJ2-7,NA,TRBV6-2/TRBV6-3,NA,CASTTVFPYEQYF,TGTGCCAGCACGACCGTCTTCCCCTACGAGCAGTACTTC
TRBJ2-5,NA,TRBV18,few,CASSPDRRETQYF,TGTGCCAGCTCACCAGATCGGAGGGAGACCCAGTACTTC
TRBJ1-5,TRBD1,TRBV6-2/TRBV6-3,NA,CASRFRDRGNQPQHF,TGTGCCAGCAGATTCCGGGACAGAGGTAATCAGCCCCAGCATTTT
TRBJ1-1,TRBD1,TRBV12-3/TRBV12-4,NA,CASSTSPGQGQYTEAFF,TGTGCCAGCAGTACTTCCCCGGGACAGGGTCAATACACTGAAGCTTTCTTT
TRBJ1-5,NA,TRBV4-2,NA,CASSQEVGGGQPQHF,TGTGCCAGCAGCCAAGAGGTAGGGGGAGGGCAGCCCCAGCATTTT
TRBJ1-1,NA,TRBV7-2,few,CASSSSAAMNTEAFF,TGTGCCAGCAGCTCGTCTGCAGCGATGAACACTGAAGCTTTCTTT
TRBJ2-3,TRBD2,TRBV6-6,few,CAIEGGLAGGRDTQYF,TGTGCCATTGAGGGCGGACTAGCGGGGGGACGAGATACGCAGTATTTT
TRBJ2-7,NA,TRBV7-2,NA,CASSLVGWGEQYF,TGTGCCAGCAGCTTAGTTGGGTGGGGCGAGCAGTACTTC
TRBJ2-5,TRBD2,TRBV20-1,few,CSARQGLAVGGTQYF,TGCAGTGCTAGACAGGGACTAGCGGTCGGAGGGACCCAGTACTTC
TRBJ2-6,NA,TRBV12-3/TRBV12-4,NA,CASGSSSGANVLTF,TGTGCCAGTGGGTCTTCCTCTGGGGCCAACGTCCTGACTTTC
TRBJ2-3,TRBD2,TRBV10-3,NA,CAVRAGLGVSPDTQYF,TGTGCGGTAAGAGCGGGACTAGGAGTGAGCCCAGATACGCAGTATTTT